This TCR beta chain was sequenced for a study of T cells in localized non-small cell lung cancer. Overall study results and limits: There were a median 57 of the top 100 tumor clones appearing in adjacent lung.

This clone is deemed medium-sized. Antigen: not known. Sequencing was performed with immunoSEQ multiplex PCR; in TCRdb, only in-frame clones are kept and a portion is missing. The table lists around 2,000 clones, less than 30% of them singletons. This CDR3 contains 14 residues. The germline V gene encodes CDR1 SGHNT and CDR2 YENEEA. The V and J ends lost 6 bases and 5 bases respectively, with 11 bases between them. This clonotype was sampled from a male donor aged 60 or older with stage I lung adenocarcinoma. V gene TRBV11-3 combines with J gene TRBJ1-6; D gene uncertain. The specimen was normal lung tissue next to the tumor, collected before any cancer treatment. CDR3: CASRDRGNNSPLHF. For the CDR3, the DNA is TGTGCCAGCAGGGATAGAGGGAATAATTCACCCCTCCACTTT.